The 20 T cell receptor beta chains below all came from one sample that was sequenced in a study of blood T cell repertoires in COVID-19. Assay: immunoSEQ multiplex PCR; the TCRdb copy retains only in-frame clones and omits some. The sample has 50,000 or so clones; more than 85% are singletons. The sample comprised peripheral blood. The receptors here all came from a woman aged 80 or older with acute or convalescent COVID-19.

This chain uses TRBV7-2 with TRBJ2-7, with 10 bases lining up with TRBD2. Germline trimming cut 5 bases from V and 4 bases from J; bases unmatched to any gene: 11. This CDR3 spans 16 amino acids. Germline CDR1 is SGHTA and CDR2 is FQGNSA. The CDR3 nucleotides are TGTGCCAGCAGCACCTCAGGAGCGGGAGGGCCGTACGAGCAGTACTTC. Its translation is CASSTSGAGGPYEQYF.

The rearrangement uses TRBV30 and TRBJ2-3, with D perhaps TRBD2 (6 bases). Germline assignment: CDR1 GTSNPN and CDR2 SVGIG (reference sequence). This CDR3 has 15 residues. Trimming took off 1 base at V and 3 bases at J, with 14 bases between the two ends. The CDR3 DNA reads TGTGCCTGGAGTGGACTAGTGTTCCGTACAGATACGCAGTATTTT. Protein: CAWSGLVFRTDTQYF.

The gene calls are TRBV30 and TRBJ1-1; no firm D call. The germline V and J ends were trimmed by 2 bases and 6 bases, with 22 bases remaining between them. The V gene's germline CDR1 is GTSNPN and CDR2 SVGIG (reference sequence). The CDR3 totals 16 residues. The CDR3 DNA follows: TGTGCCTGGAGTAGTTTAGCCGGCCCTGTGGGAGCTGAAGCTTTCTTT. Amino acids: CAWSSLAGPVGAEAFF.

J is TRBJ2-5 and V is TRBV28, with 12 bases lining up with TRBD1. Per the germline V gene, CDR1 is MDHEN and CDR2 is SYDVKM. J gave up 5 bases and V 6 bases, and 7 bases lay outside the gene matches. This CDR3 has 15 residues. The CDR3 nucleotides are TGTGCCAGCAGGACGGGGACAGGGGGCGGGGAGACCCAGTACTTC. Translation gives CASRTGTGGGETQYF.

This clone was seen a single time. CDR3 region: CASSQEGRGTYGYTF. Here the CDR3 DNA reads TGTGCCAGCAGCCAAGAGGGCAGGGGAACCTATGGCTACACCTTC. The chain carries TRBV14 and TRBJ1-2; D possibly corresponds to TRBD1 (6 bases). CDR1 and CDR2 from the germline V gene are SGHDN and FVKESK. V was clipped by 0 bases and J by 4 bases, with 12 bases between them. This CDR3 comprises 15 residues.

The genes are TRBV5-4 and TRBJ2-7; D gene unclear. The ends were cut back, 4 bases at V and 7 bases at J, with 9 bases in the middle. The CDR3 spans 11 residues. From germline, CDR1 is SGHNT and CDR2 YYREEE (reference sequence). The CDR3 coding sequence is TGTGCCAGCAGCACCCCCCAGGAGCAGTACTTC. It is translated as CASSTPQEQYF.

The rearrangement joins TRBV15 to TRBJ1-1, with 7 nucleotides matching TRBD1. Looked up from germline, CDR1 is LNHNV and CDR2 is YYDKDF (reference sequence). The CDR3 contains 17 residues. With 3 bases clipped from V and 8 bases from J, the junction kept 18 bases outside the gene matches. The CDR3 DNA sequence: TGTGCCACCAGCAGGGGGGGAGGTCGACAGGGTTATCCCGAAGCTTTCTTT. Protein product: CATSRGGGRQGYPEAFF.

Remarks on this clone: Other DNA sequences in this specimen translate into the identical CDR3. The chain has TRBV5-1 and TRBJ2-1, with D unclear. This CDR3 spans 15 amino acids. Trimming took off 0 bases at V and 1 base at J, with 8 bases between the two ends. The germline gives CDR1 SGHRS, CDR2 YFSETQ. The CDR3 spells CASSLATSSYNEQFF. For the CDR3, the DNA is TGCGCCAGCAGCTTGGCCACGAGTTCCTACAATGAGCAGTTCTTC.

The chain is built from TRBV7-4 and TRBJ1-5; tentative D call: TRBD1 (6 bases). The V gene's germline CDR1 is SGHVT and CDR2 SQSDAQ. V lost 5 bases to trimming and J lost 3 bases, with 14 bases between them. This CDR3 has 15 residues. The CDR3 DNA reads TGTGCCAGCAGCCCTACGGACAGATCCAATCAGCCCCAGCATTTT. This encodes CASSPTDRSNQPQHF.

V usage is TRBV7-3 and J usage is TRBJ2-2; TRBD1 might be the D (6 bases). The CDR3 covers 15 residues. In germline, CDR1 is SGHTA, CDR2 FQGTGA. V lost 2 bases, J lost 1 base, and 8 bases lay in between. In DNA form, the CDR3 reads TGTGCCAGCAGCTTAGACAGGCAGAACACCGGGGAGCTGTTTTTT. This codes for CASSLDRQNTGELFF.

The V and J genes are TRBV9 and TRBJ1-1, with unresolved D. CDR1 and CDR2 from the germline V gene are SGDLS and YYNGEE. The CDR3 length is 14 residues. V was trimmed by 3 bases and J by 3 bases, leaving 12 bases between them. CDR3 bases: TGTGCCAGCAGCGGGGGATGGGAGGACACTGAAGCTTTCTTT. This translates into CASSGGWEDTEAFF.

The CDR3 is CASRSGYGYTF. As DNA, the CDR3 is TGTGCCTCCAGATCGGGCTATGGCTACACCTTC. The rearrangement links TRBV30 to TRBJ1-2, with no clear D. The V and J ends lost 7 bases and 4 bases respectively, with 10 bases between them. The CDR3 consists of 11 residues. CDR1 and CDR2 (germline): GTSNPN, SVGIG (reference sequence).

This rearrangement joins TRBV7-3 to TRBJ2-3, with a weak D call TRBD2 (6 bases). CDR1 SGHTA and CDR2 FQGTGA come from the germline V gene. Trimming pared 5 bases from V and 1 base from J, leaving 16 bases between. The CDR3 has 16 amino acids. The CDR3 DNA reads as TGTGCCAGCAGCCGAGGGCGGGACCCGGGCACAGATACGCAGTATTTT. This encodes CASSRGRDPGTDTQYF.

The DNA for the CDR3 is TGTGCCACCAGTTGGGAGGGAATATATACTGGAAACACCATATATTTT. Encoded protein: CATSWEGIYTGNTIYF. The J gene is TRBJ1-3, the V gene TRBV24-1; D not certain. Germline-derived CDR1 and CDR2 are KGHDR and SFDVKD. Between the trimmed V and J ends, which lost 6 bases and 2 bases, there was a span of 16 bases. This CDR3 has 16 residues.

V and J are TRBV19 and TRBJ2-6; D uncertain. The CDR3 sequence is 15 residues long. Germline CDR1 and CDR2: LNHDA and SQIVND (reference sequence). V was shortened by 2 bases and J by 0 bases, with 5 bases between the two germline ends. The CDR3 sequence: CASSIWSSGANVLTF. CDR3 coding DNA: TGTGCCAGTAGTATATGGAGCTCTGGGGCCAACGTCCTGACTTTC.

This clone occurred once. V gene TRBV6-2 or TRBV6-3 combines with J gene TRBJ2-1, with 12 positions matching TRBD2. Losses at the gene ends were 5 bases for V and 4 bases for J; bases not matched to a gene: 3. The CDR3 runs to 15 residues. CDR1 is MNHEY, CDR2 SVGEGT, per germline. The CDR3 DNA follows: TGTGCCAGCAGTGCCCTAGCGGGAGGGTACAATGAGCAGTTCTTC. Amino acids: CASSALAGGYNEQFF.

This rearrangement joins TRBV6-2 or TRBV6-3 to TRBJ1-2; 7 bases are a match to TRBD1. The CDR3 has 15 residues. CDR1 MNHEY and CDR2 SVGEGT come from the germline V gene. J gave up 5 bases and V 6 bases, and 12 bases lay outside the gene matches. The CDR3 loop reads CASSQTRGLGYGYTF. In nucleotides, the CDR3 is TGTGCCAGCAGCCAGACGAGGGGGCTCGGGTATGGCTACACCTTC.

CDR3 bases: TGTGCCAGCAGCTTAGAGGCTAGCGGGAGGGCCGGGGTGCAGTATTTT. As protein: CASSLEASGRAGVQYF. The chain uses TRBV7-6 and TRBJ2-3; 12 bases are a match to TRBD2. Unmatched junction bases numbered 10, after V lost 1 base and J lost 11 bases. Germline CDR1 reads SGHVS; CDR2 reads FNYEAQ. This CDR3 is 16 amino acids long.

The chain uses TRBV6-2 or TRBV6-3 and TRBJ2-7, with 9 bases identical to TRBD1. This CDR3 comprises 15 residues. CDR1 MNHEY and CDR2 SVGEGT come from the germline V gene. V lost 4 bases to trimming and J lost 6 bases; unmatched junction nucleotides: 10. The CDR3 coding sequence is TGTGCCAGCAGTTCCGCCGGGACAGGGCGCCCCGAGCAGTACTTC. Its translation is CASSSAGTGRPEQYF.

This sequence joins TRBV19 and TRBJ1-2; 9 nucleotides align to TRBD1. The CDR3 sequence is 14 residues long. The junction had 4 bases not matched to a gene; V was cut back by 4 bases and J by 4 bases. Germline V gives CDR1 LNHDA, CDR2 SQIVND (reference sequence). The CDR3 loop reads CASSTDRGGYGYTF. CDR3 sequence (DNA): TGTGCCAGTAGTACGGACAGGGGTGGCTATGGCTACACCTTC.